This T cell receptor (beta chain) emerged from a study of response to subunit inactivated influenza vaccine. Regarding the study as a whole: Each seasonal influenza vaccination recruits few new T cells, the authors suggested.

A remark on this clonotype: Its antigen is undetermined.

TCRdb reanalysed the RT-PCR reads using MiXCR and keeps one entry per CDR3 protein. The sample records 530,000 or so distinct CDR3 sequences, roughly 10% being singletons. V was trimmed by 0 bases and J by 0 bases, leaving 9 bases between them. This CDR3 contains 17 residues. CDR1 and CDR2 (germline): ENHRY, SYGVKD. The rearrangement links TRBV10-3 to TRBJ2-6; D unclear. The input for sequencing was PBMCs from blood, taken on the day of vaccination. This receptor was obtained from a man between 50 and 59 years old who received an inactivated influenza vaccine. The CDR3 coding sequence is TGTGCCATCAGTGAGTCCCGCGGTACCTCTGGGGCCAACGTCCTGACTTTC. The encoded protein is CAISESRGTSGANVLTF.